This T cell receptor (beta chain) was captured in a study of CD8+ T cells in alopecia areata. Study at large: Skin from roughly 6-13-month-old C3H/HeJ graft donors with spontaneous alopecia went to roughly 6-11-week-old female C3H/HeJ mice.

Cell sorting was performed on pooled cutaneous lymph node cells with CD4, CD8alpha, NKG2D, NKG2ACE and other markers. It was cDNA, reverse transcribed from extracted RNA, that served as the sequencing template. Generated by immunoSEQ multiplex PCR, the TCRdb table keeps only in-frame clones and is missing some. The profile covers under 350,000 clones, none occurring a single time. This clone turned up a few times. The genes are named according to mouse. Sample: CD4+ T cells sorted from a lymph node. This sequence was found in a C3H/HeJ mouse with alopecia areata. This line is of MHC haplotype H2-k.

The CDR3 bases that were read are TGCACCTGCAGTGGGGGACAGGGGGGTCAAAAC. It yields the protein CTCSGGQGGQN. The full CDR3 sequence reads CTCSGGQGGQNTLYF. The rearrangement links TRBV1 to TRBJ2-4, with 11 bases matching TRBD1. The read gets to within 4 residues of the CDR3 end, and the germline J gene fills in the rest. In germline, CDR1 is NSQYPW, CDR2 LRSPGD (reference sequence). Trimming at V came to 4 bases and at J to 1 base, leaving 1 base not matched to a gene. This CDR3 is 15 amino acids long.